Each of the 19 T cell receptor beta chains below was sequenced from the same sample in a study of blood T cell repertoires in COVID-19. Clones were read by immunoSEQ multiplex PCR, and TCRdb kept only the in-frame ones, dropping some. Counted here are just under 65,000 clones, about 83% occurring once; the ten biggest clones make up around 6.5%. The sample consisted of peripheral blood. The receptors here all came from a human donor in a cohort sampled during active COVID-19.

This sequence joins TRBV5-8 and TRBJ2-7; weak D call: TRBD2 (5 bases). CDR3 length equals 14 residues. Trimming took 1 base from V and 5 from J, leaving 13 bases between them. CDR1 and CDR2 from the germline V gene are SGHTS and YDEGEE. The CDR3, as DNA: TGTGCCAGCAGCTTGAATAGCGCTTACAACGAGCAGTACTTC. Its translation: CASSLNSAYNEQYF.

The rearrangement uses TRBV7-7 and TRBJ2-5; perhaps TRBD2 as D (6 bases). The CDR3 is made up of 15 amino acids. From germline, CDR1 is SSHAT and CDR2 FNYEAQ (reference sequence). Trimming took off 5 bases at V and 5 bases at J, with 18 bases between the two ends. CDR3 loop: CASSPRDGSGETQYF. The CDR3 DNA reads as TGTGCCAGCAGCCCGCGGGACGGCTCGGGGGAGACCCAGTACTTC.

The V gene is TRBV19, the J gene TRBJ1-5; 7 bases agree with TRBD1. The germline CDR1 and CDR2 sequences are LNHDA and SQIVND (reference sequence). V shed 5 bases, J shed 7 bases, and the junction held 2 bases outside the gene matches. The CDR3 spans 12 residues. The CDR3: CASSRRGQPQHF. CDR3 nucleotides: TGTGCCAGTAGTCGCAGGGGGCAGCCCCAGCATTTT.

This chain links TRBV5-4 with TRBJ1-2; TRBD1 agrees at 7 bases. The J segment lost 8 bases and the V segment lost 3 bases, leaving 13 bases of the junction unmatched. CDR1 is SGHNT, CDR2 YYREEE, per germline (reference sequence). This CDR3 has 15 amino acids. The CDR3 nucleotides read TGTGCCAGCAGCTCTGGAAGACAGGGTGGCTACGGCTACACCTTC. It specifies CASSSGRQGGYGYTF.

This clone was detected only a few times. J is TRBJ2-1 and V is TRBV15, with TRBD2 matching over 9 bases. Germline assignment: CDR1 LNHNV and CDR2 YYDKDF (reference sequence). With 1 base clipped from V and 10 bases from J, the junction kept 5 bases outside the gene matches. This CDR3 has 14 amino acids. The CDR3 nucleotides are TGTGCCACCAGCAGAGGGAAGCGGGGGGAAGAGCAGTTCTTC. It yields the protein CATSRGKRGEEQFF.

This clone appeared a single time. This sequence joins TRBV7-9 and TRBJ2-4; TRBD2 aligns across 7 bases. The CDR3 has 17 residues. Germline-derived CDR1 and CDR2 are SEHNR and FQNEAQ (reference sequence). V gave up 5 bases and J gave up 6 bases; unmatched junction bases: 16. CDR3 DNA: TGTGCCAGCAGCCAATTACCGCCGGGACTAAGAACAAACATTCAGTACTTC. Translation: CASSQLPPGLRTNIQYF.

The rearrangement joins TRBV18 to TRBJ2-7; 9 nucleotides align to TRBD2. This CDR3 comprises 15 residues. J was trimmed by 6 bases and V by 1 base; bases with no gene match: 7. Germline assignment: CDR1 KGHSH and CDR2 LQKENI. The CDR3 loop is CASSPQPSGTSEQYF. CDR3 sequence (DNA): TGTGCCAGCTCACCACAGCCTAGCGGGACCTCCGAGCAGTACTTC.

The V gene is TRBV6-5, the J gene TRBJ2-7; D is unclear. The V gene's germline CDR1 is MNHEY and CDR2 SVGAGI. V lost 2 bases and J 5 bases, leaving 16 bases between the germline ends. The CDR3 spans 15 residues. The CDR3 here is CASSYTTDRLNEQYF. As DNA, the CDR3 is TGTGCCAGCAGTTACACTACCGACCGACTGAACGAGCAGTACTTC.

The chain combines TRBV19 with TRBJ2-3, with D maybe TRBD2 (6 bases). This CDR3 spans 15 amino acids. Germline CDR1 reads LNHDA; CDR2 reads SQIVND (reference sequence). Between the trimmed V and J ends, which lost 1 base and 2 bases, there was a span of 10 bases. CDR3: CASSIAGVATDTQYF. The CDR3 nucleotides are TGTGCCAGTAGTATAGCGGGGGTGGCCACAGATACGCAGTATTTT.

CDR3 in amino acids: CASSFWTGRETQYF. The CDR3, as DNA: TGTGCCAGCAGCTTTTGGACAGGGAGGGAGACCCAGTACTTC. V is TRBV7-8 and J is TRBJ2-5; 8 nucleotides line up with TRBD1. Germline trimming cut 3 bases from V and 5 bases from J; bases unmatched to any gene: 5. The CDR3 spans 14 residues. In germline, CDR1 is SGHVS, CDR2 FQNEAQ.

The V gene is TRBV3-1 (or the pseudogene TRBV3-2), the J gene TRBJ2-3, with 9 bases lining up with TRBD2. The CDR3 is 15 residues long. The trim removed 5 bases at V and 5 bases at J, leaving 8 bases unmatched. Germline V gives CDR1 LGHDT, CDR2 YNNKEL (reference sequence). The CDR3 DNA is TGTGCCAGCAGCACCTTCGCGGGGGGGCAAGATACGCAGTATTTT. It yields the protein CASSTFAGGQDTQYF.

J is TRBJ1-2 and V is TRBV7-2; no clear D gene. The germline V and J ends were trimmed by 4 bases and 5 bases, with 8 bases remaining between them. The CDR3 totals 12 residues. The germline gives CDR1 SGHTA, CDR2 FQGNSA. CDR3 in DNA: TGTGCCAGCAGCTCTCCGGGTTATGGCTACACCTTC. Its translation: CASSSPGYGYTF.

The chain employs TRBV5-1 and TRBJ2-3; TRBD1 matches at 7 bases. Germline V gene data show CDR1 as SGHRS and CDR2 as YFSETQ. This CDR3 spans 15 amino acids. V shed 4 bases, J shed 4 bases, and the junction held 9 bases outside the gene matches. CDR3 DNA: TGCGCCAGCAGCATGGGACAGCCTAGGGCAGATACGCAGTATTTT. Amino acid sequence: CASSMGQPRADTQYF. Using reference TRBV5-1 and TRBJ2-3 for the parts outside the CDR3, the full variable domain is KAGVTQTPRYLIKTRGQQVTLSCSPISGHRSVSWYQQTPGQGLQFLFEYFSETQRNKGNFPGRFSGRQFSNSRSEMNVSTLELGDSALYLCASSMGQPRADTQYFGPGTRLTVL.

The V call is TRBV12-3 or TRBV12-4, the J call TRBJ2-7, with a weak D call TRBD1 (6 bases). V lost 8 bases to trimming and J lost 6 bases, with 14 bases between them. There are 12 residues in the CDR3. The CDR3 is CASGRQELEQYF. The CDR3 DNA is TGTGCCAGCGGAAGACAGGAGCTCGAGCAGTACTTC.

The chain carries TRBV5-5 and TRBJ2-6; D not resolved. CDR1 and CDR2 from the germline V gene are SGHKS and YYEKEE (reference sequence). Between the trimmed V and J ends, which lost 0 bases and 1 base, there was a span of 5 bases. The CDR3 extends over 15 amino acids. CDR3 coding DNA: TGTGCCAGCAGCTTGGGTTATTCTGGGGCCAACGTCCTGACTTTC. Translated: CASSLGYSGANVLTF.

In its sample, this clone was seen a few times. This chain's CDR3 is CASTLGGTVNTEAFF. The DNA of the CDR3 is TGCGCCAGCACCTTAGGCGGGACGGTGAACACTGAAGCTTTCTTT. This chain links TRBV5-1 with TRBJ1-1; a possible D gene is TRBD1 (5 bases). V lost 6 bases to trimming and J lost 0 bases, with 15 bases between them. The CDR3 loop spans 15 amino acids. CDR1 and CDR2 from the germline V gene are SGHRS and YFSETQ.

This clone was counted between two and nine times. The V and J genes are TRBV27 and TRBJ1-2; TRBD1 aligns across 8 bases. J gave up 4 bases and V 6 bases, and 10 bases lay outside the gene matches. The CDR3 totals 15 residues. CDR1 and CDR2 (germline): MNHEY, SMNVEV (reference sequence). The CDR3 reads CASSIQGATSYGYTF. DNA of the CDR3: TGTGCCAGCAGCATTCAGGGGGCGACCAGCTATGGCTACACCTTC.

The CDR3 sequence is CASSLESGGEQYF. The CDR3 DNA is TGTGCCAGCAGCTTAGAATCAGGAGGCGAGCAGTACTTC. The rearrangement joins TRBV11-3 to TRBJ2-7; tentative D call: TRBD2 (5 bases). Germline CDR1 SGHNT, CDR2 YENEEA. The CDR3 length is 13 residues. V lost 0 bases to trimming and J lost 6 bases, with 9 bases between them.

This clone was seen a few times. The chain is built from TRBV10-3 and TRBJ1-1; the match to TRBD1 covers 9 bases. CDR1 is ENHRY, CDR2 SYGVKD, per germline. The CDR3 covers 15 residues. J gave up 5 bases and V 2 bases, and 6 bases lay outside the gene matches. CDR3: CAISEADRGKTEAFF. The CDR3 DNA reads TGTGCCATCAGTGAGGCCGACAGGGGGAAAACTGAAGCTTTCTTT.